These T cell receptor beta chains were read from a single sample in a study of shared clonotypes between healthy human individuals. TCRdb keeps only in-frame clones here, not all; method: immunoSEQ multiplex PCR. Among more than 550,000 clones, just over 90% were seen once, and the ten largest hold about 24%. Sample: naive CD8+ T cells sorted from blood. These receptors all come from a man between 25 and 39 years old in good health. The CDR3 runs from the conserved cysteine through the conserved F or W. D genes are given only for firm matches. Rows may omit the clone size; those that give it use once, few, many or a size class.

D gene	V gene	clone size	J gene	CDR3 protein	CDR3 DNA
.	TRBV7-9	.	TRBJ2-7	CASSLEGANYEQYF	TGTGCCAGCAGCTTAGAAGGCGCCAACTACGAGCAGTACTTC
TRBD2	TRBV29-1	.	TRBJ2-3	CSVTGTSGRPPTDTQYF	TGCAGCGTAACCGGGACTAGCGGGAGGCCCCCCACAGATACGCAGTATTTT
.	TRBV28	.	TRBJ1-2	CASGPNYGYTF	TGTGCCAGCGGACCGAACTATGGCTACACCTTC
.	TRBV20-1	.	TRBJ2-1	CSADEVVEQFF	TGCAGTGCTGACGAAGTAGTTGAGCAGTTCTTC
TRBD2	TRBV27	once	TRBJ2-2	CASTAHGPRLAGVTGELFF	TGTGCCAGCACCGCCCATGGCCCCCGACTAGCGGGAGTCACCGGGGAGCTGTTTTTT
TRBD1	TRBV6-1	.	TRBJ1-5	CASSEDRHNQPQHF	TGTGCCAGCAGCGAGGACAGGCACAATCAGCCCCAGCATTTT
.	TRBV25-1	.	TRBJ2-1	CASSEGLTTADEQFF	TGTGCCAGCAGTGAGGGACTTACCACGGCCGATGAGCAGTTCTTC
.	TRBV18	.	TRBJ2-5	CASSPEWQETQYF	TGTGCCAGCTCACCAGAGTGGCAAGAGACCCAGTACTTC
.	TRBV10-3	.	TRBJ2-1	CATLGGRFYNEQFF	TGTGCCACCCTGGGGGGGCGGTTCTACAATGAGCAGTTCTTC
TRBD1	TRBV15	.	TRBJ1-5	CATSPDRGRGQPQHF	TGTGCCACCAGCCCGGACAGGGGGCGAGGTCAGCCCCAGCATTTT
TRBD2	TRBV6-5	.	TRBJ2-1	CASSYSGTSGWNEQFF	TGTGCCAGCAGTTACTCTGGGACTAGCGGTTGGAATGAGCAGTTCTTC
TRBD2	TRBV5-8	.	TRBJ2-1	CASSGERGISYNEQFF	TGTGCCAGCAGCGGGGAGCGGGGTATCTCCTACAATGAGCAGTTCTTC
.	TRBV19	.	TRBJ2-7	CASSMVPDNEQYF	TGTGCCAGTAGTATGGTCCCGGACAACGAGCAGTACTTC
.	TRBV18	.	TRBJ2-5	CASSGFQETQYF	TGTGCCAGCTCAGGCTTCCAAGAGACCCAGTACTTC
TRBD2	TRBV5-4	.	TRBJ2-1	CASSLELALSDDEQFF	TGTGCCAGCAGCTTGGAACTAGCGTTGTCTGACGATGAGCAGTTCTTC
.	TRBV6-1	.	TRBJ2-7	CASSEAAGYEQYF	TGTGCCAGCAGTGAAGCAGCAGGCTACGAGCAGTACTTC
TRBD2	TRBV27	.	TRBJ2-2	CASSSGTSGSTGELFF	TGTGCCAGCAGTTCGGGGACTAGCGGGAGCACCGGGGAGCTGTTTTTT
.	TRBV7-9	.	TRBJ2-2	CASSSTKRVNTGELFF	TGTGCCAGCAGCTCGACGAAGCGGGTGAACACCGGGGAGCTGTTTTTT
.	TRBV4-2	.	TRBJ1-2	CASSQEAGTANYGYTF	TGTGCCAGCAGCCAAGAGGCCGGGACGGCTAACTATGGCTACACCTTC
.	TRBV4-2	.	TRBJ1-1	CASSQDPGATNTEAFF	TGTGCCAGCAGCCAAGATCCAGGGGCTACGAACACTGAAGCTTTCTTT
.	TRBV9	.	TRBJ2-3	CASSVGEVASDTQYF	TGTGCCAGCAGCGTAGGGGAAGTAGCTTCGGATACGCAGTATTTT
.	TRBV7-9	.	TRBJ1-1	CASSSMEGLTEAFF	TGTGCCAGCAGCTCTATGGAAGGGTTAACTGAAGCTTTCTTT
.	TRBV27	few	TRBJ1-5	CASSLSRVQPQHF	TGTGCCAGCAGTTTATCGCGGGTTCAGCCCCAGCATTTT
TRBD2	TRBV27	.	TRBJ2-7	CASSFRTSGRNYEQYF	TGTGCCAGCAGTTTTCGGACTAGCGGGAGGAATTACGAGCAGTACTTC
TRBD2	TRBV6-5	.	TRBJ2-3	CASGIAGGSTDTQYF	TGTGCCAGCGGGATAGCGGGAGGTTCCACAGATACGCAGTATTTT
.	TRBV6-5	.	TRBJ2-5	CASSYSGAGETQYF	TGTGCCAGCAGTTACTCGGGGGCTGGAGAGACCCAGTACTTC
.	TRBV10-2	.	TRBJ2-7	CASRGYEQYF	TGCGCCAGCAGGGGCTACGAGCAGTACTTC
.	TRBV9	.	TRBJ2-7	CASSLHEAVGNEQYF	TGTGCCAGCAGTCTCCACGAGGCAGTGGGTAACGAGCAGTACTTC
.	TRBV5-1	.	TRBJ1-1	CASSLDSRRTEAFF	TGCGCCAGCAGCTTGGATTCACGAAGGACTGAAGCTTTCTTT
TRBD1	TRBV7-9	once	TRBJ1-4	CASSSSRGRPNEKLFF	TGTGCCAGCAGCAGTTCCAGGGGGAGGCCTAATGAAAAACTGTTTTTT
TRBD2	TRBV9	once	TRBJ2-1	CASSVVGGRAFYEQFF	TGTGCCAGCAGCGTAGTGGGCGGGAGGGCCTTTTATGAGCAGTTCTTC
.	TRBV10-3	once	TRBJ2-1	CAISESLNEQFF	TGTGCCATCAGTGAGTCGCTGAATGAGCAGTTCTTC
.	TRBV7-6	.	TRBJ2-1	CASSPFPPQSSYNEQFF	TGTGCCAGCAGCCCTTTTCCCCCGCAGAGCTCCTACAATGAGCAGTTCTTC
.	TRBV7-9	.	TRBJ1-3	CANEVQGRDSGNTIYF	TGTGCCAATGAAGTCCAGGGGAGGGACTCTGGAAACACCATATATTTT
.	TRBV28	.	TRBJ2-5	CASSFFETQYF	TGTGCCAGCAGTTTCTTTGAGACCCAGTACTTC
TRBD1	TRBV11-2	.	TRBJ1-4	CASSDRIRQGQGNEKLFF	TGTGCCAGCAGCGACCGAATAAGACAGGGGCAGGGTAATGAAAAACTGTTTTTT
TRBD2	TRBV9	.	TRBJ2-3	CASSVGGGENTQYF	TGTGCCAGCAGCGTAGGGGGAGGGGAGAATACGCAGTATTTT
TRBD2	TRBV7-2	.	TRBJ2-3	CASSLAWGTSGRTTDTQYF	TGTGCCAGCAGCTTAGCCTGGGGTACTAGCGGGAGAACCACAGATACGCAGTATTTT
TRBD1	TRBV9	.	TRBJ2-1	CASSAGQVLYNEQFF	TGTGCCAGCAGCGCAGGACAGGTTCTCTACAATGAGCAGTTCTTC
TRBD2	TRBV7-8	once	TRBJ2-5	CASSSERLAGKETQYF	TGTGCCAGCAGCTCAGAACGACTAGCGGGAAAAGAGACCCAGTACTTC
.	TRBV19	.	TRBJ2-7	CASTLTGATYEQYF	TGTGCCAGTACATTAACTGGGGCTACTTACGAGCAGTACTTC
.	TRBV2	.	TRBJ2-5	CASSEAHPTPQETQYF	TGTGCCAGCAGTGAAGCGCACCCTACCCCACAAGAGACCCAGTACTTC